Listed below are T cell receptor beta chains from one sample, sequenced in a study of PD-1 blockade in mismatch repair-deficient tumors. Repertoires were generated with immunoSEQ multiplex PCR, while TCRdb's copy carries only in-frame clones and drops some. This sample yields around 9,600 clones, of which more than 85% are seen a single time; 14% to 15% belongs to the top ten. For these TCRs, the target antigens are not known. Sequences were derived from cells cultured in vitro, sampled from a patient treated with pembrolizumab. These receptors originate from an adult with mismatch repair-deficient cancer. Each CDR3 is given with its conserved first and last residue. Fields, in order: D gene, J gene, clone size, V gene, CDR3 DNA, CDR3 protein. The D gene is left open where the match is weak. The listing skips clone size in some rows; elsewhere it reads once, few, many or a size class.

>.|TRBJ1-4|.|TRBV14
TGTGCCAGCAGGCGCAACAGGGACCCAACTAATGAAAAACTGTTTTTT
CASRRNRDPTNEKLFF
>.|TRBJ2-5|.|TRBV15
TGTGCCACCGGACAGGGAGGGGTAGTAGAGACCCAGTACTTC
CATGQGGVVETQYF
>.|TRBJ1-2|.|TRBV6-6
TGTGCCAGCAGTGCTTGGTGTGGGAGAAAGACCTATGGCTACACCTTC
CASSAWCGRKTYGYTF
>.|TRBJ2-7|.|TRBV29-1
TGCAGCGTTGAAATTAATCCCGGGAGAGGGGATTACGAGCAGTACTTC
CSVEINPGRGDYEQYF
>.|TRBJ2-2|few|TRBV20-1
TGCAGTGCCCGATATTCCGGGGAGCTGTTTTTT
CSARYSGELFF
>.|TRBJ2-1|.|TRBV6-4
TGTGCCAGCAGTGACAGCTCCTACAATGAGCAGTTCTTC
CASSDSSYNEQFF
>.|TRBJ1-4|.|TRBV18
TGTGCCAGCTCACCTGGGGTTCTTGCTAATGAAAAACTGTTTTTT
CASSPGVLANEKLFF
>TRBD2|TRBJ2-7|.|TRBV6-6
TGTGCCAGCAGAGGGACTAGCGGGAAAAACGAGCAGTACTTC
CASRGTSGKNEQYF
>TRBD2|TRBJ2-1|.|TRBV28
TGTGCCAGTGTAGCTAGCGGGATCAATGAGCAGTTCTTC
CASVASGINEQFF
>TRBD1|TRBJ1-1|.|TRBV5-6
TGTGCCAGCAGCTTAAGACAGGGGGCTGAAGCTTTCTTT
CASSLRQGAEAFF
>.|TRBJ2-4|.|TRBV27
TGTGCCAGCAGTTTAAGAGGCATTCTTAAAAACATTCAGTACTTC
CASSLRGILKNIQYF
>TRBD2|TRBJ2-4|few|TRBV28
TGTGCCAGCAGTCCATTCCAGGCACTAGCGGGAACAGCCAAAAACATTCAGTACTTC
CASSPFQALAGTAKNIQYF
>TRBD1|TRBJ1-4|.|TRBV27
TGTGCCAGCAGTTTATTCCCCAGGGGGCAGGAAAAACTGTTTTTT
CASSLFPRGQEKLFF
>TRBD2|TRBJ2-2|once|TRBV28
TGTGCCAGCAGTACCAGGACTAGCGGGAGGGGGGACACCGGGGAGCTGTTTTTT
CASSTRTSGRGDTGELFF
>.|TRBJ1-3|.|TRBV5-1
TGCGCCAGCAGCTCGGAATCAGCGGGAAACACCATATATTTT
CASSSESAGNTIYF
>.|TRBJ2-5|few|TRBV27
TGTGCCAGCAGTTATGGACCCGTGGAGACCCAGTACTTC
CASSYGPVETQYF
>TRBD2|TRBJ2-2|.|TRBV27
TGTGCCAGCAGTCGGGGGGACTTCACCGGGGAGCTGTTTTTT
CASSRGDFTGELFF
>.|TRBJ1-1|.|TRBV19
TGTGCCACCCGGACAGACCTGAACACTGAAGCTTTCTTT
CATRTDLNTEAFF
>TRBD1|TRBJ2-5|.|TRBV28
TGTGCCAGCAGTTTAGGGGACAGGGGGGGAGAGACCCAGTACTTC
CASSLGDRGGETQYF
>TRBD1|TRBJ2-1|.|TRBV19
TGTGCCAGTAGCCGGGACAGGGGGCTAAACAATGAGCAGTTCTTC
CASSRDRGLNNEQFF
>.|TRBJ2-1|.|TRBV5-6
TGTGCCAGCAGCGTTCTACAGGGAAGCAATGAGCAGTTCTTC
CASSVLQGSNEQFF
>TRBD2|TRBJ2-1|once|TRBV7-3
TGTGCCAGCAGCTCTACGGGACTAGCGGGACACTCCTACAATGAGCAGTTCTTC
CASSSTGLAGHSYNEQFF
>TRBD1|TRBJ1-1|.|TRBV7-6
TGTGCCAGCAGTTATGACAGGAGGGGACAGGGGGAGACGGGCACTGAAGCTTTCTTT
CASSYDRRGQGETGTEAFF
>.|TRBJ2-7|once|TRBV21-1
TGTGCCAGCAGCCCCCTGGGTGGGGAGCAGTACTTC
CASSPLGGEQYF
>.|TRBJ1-1|.|TRBV28
TGTGCCAGCAGTTTGTTCGGCGGAGGGATCATGAACACTGAAGCTTTCTTT
CASSLFGGGIMNTEAFF
>TRBD2|TRBJ2-7|.|TRBV19
TGTGCCAGTACGGCTAGCGGGAGTTACGAGCAGTACTTC
CASTASGSYEQYF
>.|TRBJ2-7|.|TRBV28
TGTGCCAGTTCCTATAGGGACACCCATCCCTCCTACGAGCAGTACTTC
CASSYRDTHPSYEQYF
>.|TRBJ1-2|.|TRBV29-1
TGCAGCGTTGAAGGTGCAGCTAACTATGGCTACACCTTC
CSVEGAANYGYTF
>TRBD1|TRBJ2-7|few|TRBV4-1
TGCGCCAGCAGCCAAGCCGGGACAGCTCCCTACGAGCAGTACTTC
CASSQAGTAPYEQYF
>TRBD1|TRBJ1-2|.|TRBV2
TGTGCCAGCAGTTTCACAGGGGGCAGTTCCTATGGCTACACCTTC
CASSFTGGSSYGYTF
>.|TRBJ1-5|few|TRBV6-1
TGTGCCAGCAGTGAAACACATAATCAGCCCCAGCATTTT
CASSETHNQPQHF
>TRBD1|TRBJ2-1|.|TRBV27
TGTGCCAGCAGTTTAGGACAGGGCCCCAATGAGCAGTTCTTC
CASSLGQGPNEQFF
>.|TRBJ2-1|.|TRBV7-3
TGTGCCAGCAGCTTAGCGCTTAGCTCCTACAATGAGCAGTTCTTC
CASSLALSSYNEQFF
>.|TRBJ1-5|.|TRBV28
TGTGCCAGCAGTTTAGTGGGTCAGCCCCAGCATTTT
CASSLVGQPQHF
>.|TRBJ1-3|.|TRBV2
TGTGCCAGCGAGGGGAGCTCTGGAAACACCATATATTTT
CASEGSSGNTIYF
>.|TRBJ2-7|.|TRBV11-2
TGTGCCAGCAGCTTCACGATGGGCGGCATGGTGGAGCAGTACTTC
CASSFTMGGMVEQYF
>TRBD2|TRBJ2-2|once|TRBV27
TGTGCCAGCAGTTTGACGTCGGGACTAGCGGGAGGGCTAGGAACCGGGGAGCTGTTTTTT
CASSLTSGLAGGLGTGELFF
>.|TRBJ2-7|.|TRBV9
TGTGCCAGCAGCCCCGCGGCCTGGGGGTCCTACGAGCAGTACTTC
CASSPAAWGSYEQYF
>TRBD1|TRBJ1-1|.|TRBV19
TGTGCCAGTAGTGCCACGAGGGACAGGGGTGGGATGAACACTGAAGCTTTCTTT
CASSATRDRGGMNTEAFF
>TRBD1|TRBJ2-5|.|TRBV19
TGTGCCAGTAGTACTACAGGGGGCGCGGCAGAGACCCAGTACTTC
CASSTTGGAAETQYF
>TRBD2|TRBJ2-2|once|TRBV4-2
TGTGCCAGCAGCCAAGAGGGCGGGAGGTCGACCGGGGAGCTGTTTTTT
CASSQEGGRSTGELFF
>.|TRBJ1-4|.|TRBV28
TGTGCCAGCAGTTTATTGCCCCCCAGGGGAGCAGGAGAAAAACTGTTTTTT
CASSLLPPRGAGEKLFF
>.|TRBJ2-3|.|TRBV4-2
TGTGCCAGCAGCCCGGGAGATGCAGATACGCAGTATTTT
CASSPGDADTQYF
>TRBD2|TRBJ2-1|.|TRBV4-2
TGTGCCAGCAGCTCTAGCGGGAATGAGCAGTTCTTC
CASSSSGNEQFF
>TRBD1|TRBJ2-7|.|TRBV18
TGTGCCAGCTCACCCAGCCGAGACAGGGTTTACGAGCAGTACTTC
CASSPSRDRVYEQYF
>.|TRBJ2-5|.|TRBV5-1
TGCGCCAGCAGCTTGGGCCAGGGGATCGGGACCCAGTACTTC
CASSLGQGIGTQYF
>.|TRBJ1-2|.|TRBV7-9
TGTGCCAGCAGCTTATATAGGGAAGGTGATGGCTACACCTTC
CASSLYREGDGYTF
>TRBD2|TRBJ2-1|.|TRBV28
TGTGCCAGCAGCCCCTTTCCGACTAGCAAGCAGTTCTTC
CASSPFPTSKQFF